This T cell receptor beta chain stems from a study of T-cell memory formation after mild COVID-19. TCRdb redid the calling of the 5' RACE reads with MiXCR, one entry per CDR3 protein. Of roughly 130,000 distinct CDR3 sequences detected, roughly 15% appear once; the ten largest clones hold approximately 15%. The sample holds a few counts of this clonotype. CDR1 DFQATT and CDR2 SNEGSKA come from the germline V gene (reference sequence). This CDR3 has 13 amino acids. The V gene lost 0 bases and the J gene lost 11 bases, with 16 bases spanning the gap. The V call is TRBV20-1, the J call TRBJ1-1; D gene uncertain. Input material: PBMCs or a T cell subset sorted from them (not recorded which). This TCR derives from an adult woman who had mild COVID-19 (a few samples of this study predate the infection). Cell type and time point are not known. CDR3 coding DNA: TGCAGTGCTAGAGATATCCCGTCATTGGGGGCTTTCTTT. This encodes CSARDIPSLGAFF.